The 9 T cell receptor beta chains below all came from one sample that was sequenced in a study of OX40 agonist ivuxolimab in advanced cancers. The assay was immunoSEQ multiplex PCR, and TCRdb's table has in-frame clones only and misses some. The table includes approximately 94,000 clones, around 91% detected once. Sequencing used CD4+ or CD8+ T cells sorted from blood, obtained in a trial of the OX40 agonist ivuxolimab. These receptors originate from an adult with an advanced solid tumor such as melanoma, head and neck, liver or kidney cancer.

The gene calls are TRBV6-1 and TRBJ2-5; 7 nucleotides match TRBD1. Matching the DNA end better, TRBJ2-7 makes the J call doubtful. The CDR3 is 14 residues long. Looked up from germline, CDR1 is MNHNS and CDR2 is SASEGT. The CDR3 sequence is CASSGSDRAYEQYF. CDR3 DNA sequence: TGTGCCAGCAGTGGCTCAGACAGGGCCTACGAGCAGTACTTC.

The chain couples TRBV5-4 to TRBJ1-6, with D possibly matching TRBD1 (5 bases). The V end was cut by 5 bases, the J end by 5 bases, with 11 bases between. CDR1 SGHNT and CDR2 YYREEE come from the germline V gene (reference sequence). The CDR3 consists of 14 residues. CDR3 nucleotides: TGTGCCAGCAGTCGGGGCGAGGATAATTCACCCCTCCACTTT. Amino acids: CASSRGEDNSPLHF. The full variable domain, with the rest looked up from reference TRBV5-4 and TRBJ1-6, is ETGVTQSPTHLIKTRGQQVTLRCSSQSGHNTVSWYQQALGQGPQFIFQYYREEENGRGNFPPRFSGLQFPNYSSELNVNALELDDSALYLCASSRGEDNSPLHFGNGTRLTVT.

V is TRBV19 and J is TRBJ2-6, with D hard to call. Trimming left V 8 bases short and J 0 bases short, with 11 bases between. Germline assignment: CDR1 LNHDA and CDR2 SQIVND (reference sequence). The CDR3 totals 15 residues. The CDR3 DNA is TGTGCCAGTGTACCACAGCGCTCTGGGGCCAACGTCCTGACTTTC. It translates to CASVPQRSGANVLTF.

The V call is TRBV6-5, the J call TRBJ1-1, with 9 nucleotides matching TRBD1. This CDR3 has 15 amino acids. The V gene end was trimmed by 8 bases and the J gene end by 0 bases; junction bases not matched to a gene: 7. In germline, CDR1 is MNHEY, CDR2 SVGAGI. The DNA of the CDR3 is TGTGCCAGCGCTCCGACAGGGGGGCTGAACACTGAAGCTTTCTTT. Its protein is CASAPTGGLNTEAFF.

The chain links TRBV7-9 to TRBJ2-1; 7 nucleotides line up with TRBD2. CDR1 is SEHNR, CDR2 FQNEAQ, per germline (reference sequence). V trimming: 2 bases; J trimming: 8 bases; junction bases outside the gene matches: 9. The CDR3 spans 15 residues. For the CDR3, the DNA is TGTGCCAGCAGCTTATGGGAGGGCCGTAGGTATGAGCAGTTCTTC. Translated: CASSLWEGRRYEQFF.

This chain connects TRBV5-1 to TRBJ2-3; D gene ambiguous. Germline V gene sequence: CDR1 SGHRS, CDR2 YFSETQ. Trimming pared 0 bases from V and 1 base from J, leaving 9 bases between. CDR3 length: 15 amino acids. The CDR3 DNA follows: TGCGCCAGCAGCTTGGTAACCAGCGGCACAGATACGCAGTATTTT. This translates into CASSLVTSGTDTQYF.

The chain has TRBV11-3 and TRBJ2-5, with 7 bases identical to TRBD2. The germline CDR1 and CDR2 sequences are SGHNT and YENEEA. The CDR3 has 14 amino acids. Germline trimming cut 2 bases from V and 4 bases from J; bases unmatched to any gene: 4. The CDR3 sequence is CASSLNPSGETQYF. In nucleotides, the CDR3 is TGTGCCAGCAGCTTAAATCCTAGCGGAGAGACCCAGTACTTC.

This chain links TRBV5-6 with TRBJ1-1, with a possible D match to TRBD1 (5 bases). With 3 bases removed from V and 0 bases from J, the gap between germline ends came to 15 bases. The CDR3 runs to 16 residues. CDR1 is SGHDT and CDR2 is YYEEEE in the germline V gene. CDR3 coding DNA: TGTGCCAGCAGCTCGCCCCTGACAGCACTGAACACTGAAGCTTTCTTT. Its translation: CASSSPLTALNTEAFF.

This sequence joins TRBV19 and TRBJ1-4, with D possibly being TRBD1 (6 bases). Between the trimmed V and J ends, which lost 3 bases and 3 bases, there was a span of 14 bases. CDR3 length: 16 amino acids. CDR1 is LNHDA and CDR2 is SQIVND in the germline V gene (reference sequence). CDR3 loop: CASSMGYRVANEKLFF. CDR3 nucleotide sequence: TGTGCCAGTAGTATGGGGTACAGGGTGGCTAATGAAAAACTGTTTTTT.